This TCR beta chain is drawn from a study of blood T cells in healthy people across ages. The study's findings and limits: Long-lived and aged donors differed, with more naive CD4+ cells and higher diversity in the long-lived. Possibly confounding the expanded clonotype changes was the fact that donor CMV status was unknown.

The second PCR ran roughly 6 to 12 cycles with a sample-barcoded 5' primer and J-beta primers. One entry per CDR3 protein results from TCRdb running MiXCR on the 5' RACE reads. The repertoire includes some 1,800,000 distinct CDR3 sequences, roughly two fifths of them detected once, and under 25% sits in the top ten. For every donor, a draw yielded about 9.7 milliliters of peripheral blood. Total RNA extraction produced at least 5.5 micrograms (per sample) for the study. This clonotype was picked up many times. What it recognizes is unknown. The TCR sequence derives from a human donor in good health. Sequencing was carried out using blood.

CDR3 region: CASSEGINYGYTF. Written as DNA, the CDR3 is TGTGCCAGCAGCGAAGGGATTAACTATGGCTACACCTTC. V and J are TRBV7-2 and TRBJ1-2; no clear D. Trimming took off 5 bases at V and 1 base at J, with 8 bases between the two ends. Germline-derived CDR1 and CDR2 are SGHTA and FQGNSA. This CDR3 is built from 13 residues.